The TCR beta chain under discussion was sequenced for a study of blood T cell repertoires in COVID-19. Turning to the study itself: COVID-19 samples, acute and convalescent, were from the United States, Italy and Spain.

Looked up from germline, CDR1 is LGHDT and CDR2 is YNNKEL (reference sequence). This CDR3 comprises 14 residues. Trimming removed 3 bases from V and 0 bases from J, with 6 bases in between. Authors' data handling: Researchers report that nucleated cell counts were estimated from reference gene primer amplification. The method was immunoSEQ multiplex PCR; TCRdb's version includes in-frame clones alone and lacks a portion of them. D and trimming were read from the DNA, whereas the V and J calls and clone size are those reported in that table. The table records about 250,000 clones, approximately 82% of them present only once. This clone turned up a few times.

This receptor was obtained from an elderly man with acute or convalescent COVID-19. Sequenced material: peripheral blood. The chain employs TRBV3-1 (or the pseudogene TRBV3-2) and TRBJ1-5; D gene unclear. CDR3 in DNA: TGTGCCAGCAGCCAGGGCTATAGCAATCAGCCCCAGCATTTT. Its translation: CASSQGYSNQPQHF.